This T cell receptor (beta chain) is drawn from a study of identifying expanded T cells in peripheral blood. The length of the CDR3 is 15 residues. V was pared by 0 bases and J by 3 bases, with 12 bases between. Looked up from germline, CDR1 is MNHNY and CDR2 is SVGAGI (reference sequence). A note on this clone: The antigen remains undetermined.

The assay was immunoSEQ multiplex PCR, and TCRdb's table has in-frame clones only and misses some. Of 55,000 to 75,000 clones in the sample, approximately 89% were seen once. Study-wide findings and caveats: Differentially abundant clones: about 1.2 between replicates, about 17 at roughly 2 weeks, 19 to 20 at four.

The receptor was isolated from a person aged 18 to 75 in good health. V and J are TRBV6-6 and TRBJ2-7, with a possible D match to TRBD1 (6 bases). Sequencing input: blood. As DNA, the CDR3 is TGTGCCAGCAGTTACTCGTCCGGGACAAGCTACGAGCAGTACTTC. This codes for CASSYSSGTSYEQYF.